The TCR beta chain under discussion was sequenced for a study of esophageal squamous cell carcinoma under preoperative chemotherapy. Overall study context: Both tumor-infiltrating lymphocytes and peripheral blood T cells had their TCR repertoires profiled. Study outcomes and limitations: Peripheral T cells migrating into the tumor appeared to partly supply post-treatment tumor-infiltrating lymphocytes. Abundant clones tended to shrink rather than expand after paclitaxel-nedaplatin.

Time point specified: after preoperative PTX-NDP chemotherapy. Patients received paclitaxel-nedaplatin as preoperative chemotherapy before surgery. The table lists this clonotype with a few counts. What it recognizes is unknown. MiXCR was run by TCRdb on the PCR reads, yielding one entry per CDR3 protein. Among around 10,000 distinct CDR3 sequences listed, approximately 48% were seen once. The sample was acquired from a patient given preoperative chemotherapy. This TCR was recovered from a human donor with esophageal squamous cell carcinoma. The donor label of this sample is uncertain.

CDR3 residues: CASSLGQFYEQYF. CDR3 DNA sequence: TGTGCCAGCAGTTTAGGCCAGTTCTACGAGCAGTACTTC. This chain connects TRBV12-3 or TRBV12-4 to TRBJ2-7; D call uncertain. The CDR3 has 13 residues. The V gene lost 1 base and the J gene lost 3 bases, with 7 bases spanning the gap.